Following are 7 T cell receptor beta chains from one sample sequenced in a study of graft-versus-host responses after intestinal transplantation. These receptors' antigens are unknown. Clones were read by immunoSEQ multiplex PCR, and TCRdb kept only the in-frame ones, dropping some. The sample comprises roughly 99,000 clones, 80% to 90% of which are singletons, and roughly 0.71% rests with the top ten. The sequences come from unstimulated CD4+ T cells sorted from spleen or lymph node cells, collected before transplant. These receptors all stem from a human donor who was the organ donor for an intestinal transplant.

V gene TRBV15 combines with J gene TRBJ1-2, with 7 nucleotides matching TRBD1. Trimming at V came to 4 bases and at J to 13 bases, leaving 9 bases not matched to a gene. Germline CDR1 LNHNV, CDR2 YYDKDF (reference sequence). This CDR3 contains 12 residues. CDR3 nucleotides: TGTGCCACCAGCACACAGACAGGGCCGATCACCTTC. This encodes CATSTQTGPITF.

The rearrangement uses TRBV7-2 and TRBJ2-1; 14 bases map to TRBD2. Germline CDR1 SGHTA, CDR2 FQGNSA. V gave up 3 bases and J gave up 0 bases; unmatched junction bases: 7. The CDR3 sequence is 19 residues long. For the CDR3, the DNA is TGTGCCAGCAGCTTGGGGACTAGCGGGGGCCCCTCCTCCTACAATGAGCAGTTCTTC. Protein sequence: CASSLGTSGGPSSYNEQFF.

V usage is TRBV9 and J usage is TRBJ1-1; D unresolved. This CDR3 contains 14 residues. In germline, CDR1 is SGDLS, CDR2 YYNGEE. The ends were cut back, 6 bases at V and 1 base at J, with 13 bases in the middle. CDR3 nucleotides: TGTGCCAGCACCCCTACAAGACAGAACACTGAAGCTTTCTTT. Translating it yields CASTPTRQNTEAFF.

The chain joins TRBV5-1 to TRBJ1-5; no definite D call. This CDR3 has 14 amino acids. The germline V gene encodes CDR1 SGHRS and CDR2 YFSETQ. Trimming stripped 4 bases from V and 0 bases from J, with 8 bases between. The DNA of the CDR3 is TGCGCCAGCAGCCTAGAGGGTAGCAATCAGCCCCAGCATTTT. Translation gives CASSLEGSNQPQHF.

This sequence joins TRBV9 and TRBJ2-1, with D possibly being TRBD2 (5 bases). The V gene's germline CDR1 is SGDLS and CDR2 YYNGEE. There are 16 residues in the CDR3. Trimming took off 0 bases at V and 8 bases at J, with 18 bases between the two ends. The CDR3 DNA reads as TGTGCCAGCAGCGTAGGGGCTAGCTCCTCCTTGGATGAGCAGTTCTTC. It encodes CASSVGASSSLDEQFF.

The chain employs TRBV5-8 and TRBJ2-1, with D hard to call. The germline V and J ends were trimmed by 3 bases and 4 bases, with 5 bases remaining between them. Per germline, CDR1 SGHTS and CDR2 YDEGEE. The CDR3 runs to 12 residues. This CDR3 is CASSSQYNEQFF. CDR3 in DNA: TGTGCCAGCAGCTCTCAGTACAATGAGCAGTTCTTC. The variable domain in full, with the rest retrieved from reference TRBV5-8 and TRBJ2-1, is EAGVTQSPTHLIKTRGQQATLRCSPISGHTSVYWYQQALGLGLQFLLWYDEGEERNRGNFPPRFSGRQFPNYSSELNVNALELEDSALYLCASSSQYNEQFFGPGTRLTVL.

V and J are TRBV14 and TRBJ2-1; 7 bases agree with TRBD1. The CDR3 is 21 amino acids. Germline assignment: CDR1 SGHDN and CDR2 FVKESK. With V trimmed by 2 bases and J by 6 bases, 25 bases remained unmatched. The CDR3 bases are TGTGCCAGCAGCCAACATTGCCGGGACAGAAATCGTTCGGGGTATATCAATGAGCAGTTCTTC. Translating it yields CASSQHCRDRNRSGYINEQFF.